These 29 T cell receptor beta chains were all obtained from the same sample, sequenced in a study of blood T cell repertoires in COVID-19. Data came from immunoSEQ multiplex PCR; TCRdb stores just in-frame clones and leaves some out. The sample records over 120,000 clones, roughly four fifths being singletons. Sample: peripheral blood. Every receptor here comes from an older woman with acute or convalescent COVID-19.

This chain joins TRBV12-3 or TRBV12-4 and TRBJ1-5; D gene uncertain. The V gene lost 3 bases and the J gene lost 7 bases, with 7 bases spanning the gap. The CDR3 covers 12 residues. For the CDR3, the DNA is TGTGCCAGCAGTTTTTCATTCCAGCCCCAGCATTTT. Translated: CASSFSFQPQHF.

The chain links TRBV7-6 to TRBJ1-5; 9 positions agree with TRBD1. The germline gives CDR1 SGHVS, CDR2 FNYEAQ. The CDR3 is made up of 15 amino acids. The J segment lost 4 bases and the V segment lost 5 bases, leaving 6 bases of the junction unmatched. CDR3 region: CASSPLQGANQPQHF. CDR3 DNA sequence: TGTGCCAGCAGCCCGCTACAGGGGGCGAATCAGCCCCAGCATTTT.

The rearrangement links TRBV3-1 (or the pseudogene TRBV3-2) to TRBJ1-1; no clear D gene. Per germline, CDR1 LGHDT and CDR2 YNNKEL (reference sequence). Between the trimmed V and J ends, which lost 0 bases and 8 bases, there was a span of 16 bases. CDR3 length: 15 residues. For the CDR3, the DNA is TGTGCCAGCAGCCAAGAGCTCTCGGGCGGGAACGAAGCTTTCTTT. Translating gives CASSQELSGGNEAFF.

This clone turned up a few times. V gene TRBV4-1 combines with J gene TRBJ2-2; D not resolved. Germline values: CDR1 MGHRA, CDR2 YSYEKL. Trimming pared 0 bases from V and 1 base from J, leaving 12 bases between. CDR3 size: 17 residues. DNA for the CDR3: TGCGCCAGCAGCCAAGATTACGGATGGAGGAACACCGGGGAGCTGTTTTTT. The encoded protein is CASSQDYGWRNTGELFF.

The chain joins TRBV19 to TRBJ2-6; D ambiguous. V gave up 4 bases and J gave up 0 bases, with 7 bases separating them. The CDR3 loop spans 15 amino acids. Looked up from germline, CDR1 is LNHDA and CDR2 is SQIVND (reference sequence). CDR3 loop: CASSTPSSGANVLTF. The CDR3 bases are TGTGCCAGTAGTACTCCGAGCTCTGGGGCCAACGTCCTGACTTTC.

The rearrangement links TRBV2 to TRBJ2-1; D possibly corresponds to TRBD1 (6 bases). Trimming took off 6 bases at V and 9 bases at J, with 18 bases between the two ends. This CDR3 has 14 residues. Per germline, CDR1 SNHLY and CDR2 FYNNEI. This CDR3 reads CASSLRGSTAEQFF. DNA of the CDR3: TGTGCCAGCAGCCTCAGGGGTAGCACAGCTGAGCAGTTCTTC.

The CDR3 is CASSLDWGGFPLHF. The CDR3 DNA sequence: TGTGCCAGCAGCTTAGATTGGGGGGGTTTTCCCCTCCACTTT. The chain links TRBV7-9 to TRBJ1-6, with D tentatively TRBD1 (5 bases). The CDR3 totals 14 residues. Trimming left V 1 base short and J 13 bases short, with 14 bases between. Per germline, CDR1 SEHNR and CDR2 FQNEAQ (reference sequence). Filled out from reference TRBV7-9 and TRBJ1-6, the complete variable domain reads DTGVSQNPRHKITKRGQNVTFRCDPISEHNRLYWYRQTLGQGPEFLTYFQNEAQLEKSRLLSDRFSAERPKGSFSTLEIQRTEQGDSAMYLCASSLDWGGFPLHFGNGTRLTVT.

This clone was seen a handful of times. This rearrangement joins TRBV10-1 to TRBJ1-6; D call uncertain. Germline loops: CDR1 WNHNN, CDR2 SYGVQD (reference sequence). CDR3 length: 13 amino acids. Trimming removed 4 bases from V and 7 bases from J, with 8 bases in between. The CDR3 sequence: CASSVNGNSPLHF. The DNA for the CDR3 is TGCGCCAGCAGTGTTAACGGGAATTCACCCCTCCACTTT.

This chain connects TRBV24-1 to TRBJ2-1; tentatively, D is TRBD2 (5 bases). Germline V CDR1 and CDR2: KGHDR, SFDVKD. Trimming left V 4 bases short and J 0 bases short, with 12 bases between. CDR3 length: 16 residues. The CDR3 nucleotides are TGTGCCACCAGTGACCCCGAGGGCTCCTCCTACAATGAGCAGTTCTTC. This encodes CATSDPEGSSYNEQFF.

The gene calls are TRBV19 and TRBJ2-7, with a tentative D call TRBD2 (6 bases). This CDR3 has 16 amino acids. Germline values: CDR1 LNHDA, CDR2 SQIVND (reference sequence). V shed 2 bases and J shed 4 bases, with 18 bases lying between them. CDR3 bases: TGTGCCAGTAGTATAATCCATTCGGGCGCGGGGTACGAGCAGTACTTC. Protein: CASSIIHSGAGYEQYF. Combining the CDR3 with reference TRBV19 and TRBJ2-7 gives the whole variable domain DGGITQSPKYLFRKEGQNVTLSCEQNLNHDAMYWYRQDPGQGLRLIYYSQIVNDFQKGDIAEGYSVSREKKESFPLTVTSAQKNPTAFYLCASSIIHSGAGYEQYFGPGTRLTVT.

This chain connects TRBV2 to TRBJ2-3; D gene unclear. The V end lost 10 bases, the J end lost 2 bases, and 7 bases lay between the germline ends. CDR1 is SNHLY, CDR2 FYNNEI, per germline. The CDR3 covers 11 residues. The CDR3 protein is CATVNTDTQYF. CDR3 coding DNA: TGTGCCACCGTAAACACAGATACGCAGTATTTT. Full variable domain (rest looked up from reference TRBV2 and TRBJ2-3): EPEVTQTPSHQVTQMGQEVILRCVPISNHLYFYWYRQILGQKVEFLVSFYNNEISEKSEIFDDQFSVERPDGSNFTLKIRSTKLEDSAMYFCATVNTDTQYFGPGTRLTVL.

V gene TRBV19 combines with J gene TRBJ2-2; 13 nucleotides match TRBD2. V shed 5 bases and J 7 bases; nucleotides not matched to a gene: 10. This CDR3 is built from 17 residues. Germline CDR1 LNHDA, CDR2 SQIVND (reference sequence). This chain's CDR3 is CASSPPGLAGVIGELFF. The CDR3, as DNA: TGTGCCAGTAGTCCTCCCGGACTAGCGGGAGTCATCGGGGAGCTGTTTTTT.

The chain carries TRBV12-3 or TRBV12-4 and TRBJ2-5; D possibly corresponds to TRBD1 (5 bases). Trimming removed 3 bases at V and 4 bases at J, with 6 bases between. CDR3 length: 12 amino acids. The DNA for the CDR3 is TGTGCCAGCAGTTTCACAGGAGAGACCCAGTACTTC. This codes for CASSFTGETQYF.

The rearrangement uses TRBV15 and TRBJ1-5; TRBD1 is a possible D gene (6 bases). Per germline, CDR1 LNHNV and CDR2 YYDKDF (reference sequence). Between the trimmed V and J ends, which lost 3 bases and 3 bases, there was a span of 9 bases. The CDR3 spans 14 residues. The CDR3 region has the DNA TGTGCCACCAGCAGGGACAGAATCAATCAGCCCCAGCATTTT. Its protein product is CATSRDRINQPQHF.

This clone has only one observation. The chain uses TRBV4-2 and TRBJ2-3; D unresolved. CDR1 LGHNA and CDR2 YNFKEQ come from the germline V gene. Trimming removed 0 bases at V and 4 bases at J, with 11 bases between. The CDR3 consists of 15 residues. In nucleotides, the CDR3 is TGTGCCAGCAGCCAAGAGATGGGCAGACCAGATACGCAGTATTTT. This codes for CASSQEMGRPDTQYF.

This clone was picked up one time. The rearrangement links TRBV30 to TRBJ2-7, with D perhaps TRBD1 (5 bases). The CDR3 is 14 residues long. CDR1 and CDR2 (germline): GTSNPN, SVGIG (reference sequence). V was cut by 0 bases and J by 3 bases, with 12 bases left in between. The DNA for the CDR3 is TGTGCCTGGAGTGTACGTACAGGCTACTACGAGCAGTACTTC. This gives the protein CAWSVRTGYYEQYF.

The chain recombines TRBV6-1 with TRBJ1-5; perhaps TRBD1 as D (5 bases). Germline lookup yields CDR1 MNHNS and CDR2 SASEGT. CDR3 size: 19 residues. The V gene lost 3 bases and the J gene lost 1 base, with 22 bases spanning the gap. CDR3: CASSDIPFGHYASNQPQHF. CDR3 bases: TGTGCCAGCAGTGACATTCCCTTCGGACATTATGCCAGCAATCAGCCCCAGCATTTT.

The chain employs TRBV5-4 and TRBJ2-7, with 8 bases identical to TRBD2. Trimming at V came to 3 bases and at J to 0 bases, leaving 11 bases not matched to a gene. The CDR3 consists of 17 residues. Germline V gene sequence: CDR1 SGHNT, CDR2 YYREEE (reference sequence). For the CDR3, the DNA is TGTGCCAGCAGCTCGGGGGGGCGCGCGACTAGCTCCTACGAGCAGTACTTC. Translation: CASSSGGRATSSYEQYF.

CDR3 amino acids: CASTLRRQASPGNIQYF. DNA for the CDR3: TGTGCCAGCACATTAAGAAGACAAGCCAGTCCAGGGAACATTCAGTACTTC. The J gene is TRBJ2-4, the V gene TRBV27, with a weak D call TRBD1 (5 bases). This CDR3 is 17 amino acids long. The germline CDR1 and CDR2 sequences are MNHEY and SMNVEV (reference sequence). V lost 7 bases to trimming and J lost 7 bases, with 26 bases between them.

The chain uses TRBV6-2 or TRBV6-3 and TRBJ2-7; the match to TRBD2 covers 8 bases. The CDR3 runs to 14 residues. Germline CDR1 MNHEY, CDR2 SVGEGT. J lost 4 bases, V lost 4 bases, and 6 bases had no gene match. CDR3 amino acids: CASSSGTRGYEQYF. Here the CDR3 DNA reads TGTGCCAGCAGTTCCGGGACTAGGGGGTACGAGCAGTACTTC.

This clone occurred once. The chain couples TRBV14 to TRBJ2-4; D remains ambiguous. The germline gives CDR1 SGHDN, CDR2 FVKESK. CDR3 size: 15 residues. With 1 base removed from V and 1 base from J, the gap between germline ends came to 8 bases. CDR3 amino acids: CASSQGAWAKNIQYF. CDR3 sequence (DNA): TGTGCCAGCAGCCAAGGGGCTTGGGCCAAAAACATTCAGTACTTC.

The CDR3 region has the DNA TGTGCCTGGAGTATTAGCGGGAGGGCGTACGAGCAGTACTTC. It encodes CAWSISGRAYEQYF. The chain employs TRBV30 and TRBJ2-7; 11 bases align to TRBD2. This CDR3 is 14 amino acids long. V shed 2 bases and J 4 bases; nucleotides not matched to a gene: 4. CDR1 and CDR2 from the germline V gene are GTSNPN and SVGIG (reference sequence).

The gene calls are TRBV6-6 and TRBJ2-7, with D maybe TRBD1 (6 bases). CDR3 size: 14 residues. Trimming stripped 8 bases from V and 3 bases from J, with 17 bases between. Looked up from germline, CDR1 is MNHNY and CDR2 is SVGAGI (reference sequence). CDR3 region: CASSGGGLGYEQYF. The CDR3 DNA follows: TGTGCCAGCTCTGGGGGCGGGTTAGGCTACGAGCAGTACTTC.

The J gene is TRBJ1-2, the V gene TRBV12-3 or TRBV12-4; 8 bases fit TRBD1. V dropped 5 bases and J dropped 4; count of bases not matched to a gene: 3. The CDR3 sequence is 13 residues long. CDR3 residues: CASSTDRGYGYTF. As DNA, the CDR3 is TGTGCCAGCAGTACCGACAGGGGCTATGGCTACACCTTC.

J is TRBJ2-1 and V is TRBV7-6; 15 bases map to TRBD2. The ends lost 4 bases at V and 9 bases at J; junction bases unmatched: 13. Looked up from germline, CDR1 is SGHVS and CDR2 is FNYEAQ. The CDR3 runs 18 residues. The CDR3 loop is CASSSAGRTSGRAVEQFF. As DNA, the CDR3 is TGTGCCAGCAGCTCCGCTGGAAGGACTAGCGGGAGGGCGGTTGAGCAGTTCTTC.

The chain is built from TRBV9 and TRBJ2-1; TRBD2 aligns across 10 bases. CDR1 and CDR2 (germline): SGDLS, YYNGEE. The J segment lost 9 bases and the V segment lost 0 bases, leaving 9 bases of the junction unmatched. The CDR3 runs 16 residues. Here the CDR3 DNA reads TGTGCCAGCAGCGTAGGAGCTAGCGGGAGTAGTCTTGAGCAGTTCTTC. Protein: CASSVGASGSSLEQFF.

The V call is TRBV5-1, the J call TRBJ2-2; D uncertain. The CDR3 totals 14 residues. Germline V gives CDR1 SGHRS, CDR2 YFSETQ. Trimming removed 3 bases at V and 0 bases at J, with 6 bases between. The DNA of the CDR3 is TGCGCCAGCAGCTCCTTTTCGAACACCGGGGAGCTGTTTTTT. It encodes CASSSFSNTGELFF.

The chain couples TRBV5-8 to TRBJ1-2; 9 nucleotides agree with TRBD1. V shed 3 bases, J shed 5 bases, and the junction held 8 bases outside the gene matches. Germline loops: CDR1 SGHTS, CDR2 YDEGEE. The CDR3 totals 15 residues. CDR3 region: CASSWFGQGSYGYTF. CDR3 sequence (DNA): TGTGCCAGCAGCTGGTTTGGACAGGGGTCTTATGGCTACACCTTC.

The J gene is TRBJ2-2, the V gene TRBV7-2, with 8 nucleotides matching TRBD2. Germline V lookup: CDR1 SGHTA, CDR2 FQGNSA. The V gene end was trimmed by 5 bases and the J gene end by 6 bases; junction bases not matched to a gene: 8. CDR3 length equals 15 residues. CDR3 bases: TGTGCCAGCAGCAGGTGGACTAGCCAGTCCGGGGAGCTGTTTTTT. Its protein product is CASSRWTSQSGELFF.